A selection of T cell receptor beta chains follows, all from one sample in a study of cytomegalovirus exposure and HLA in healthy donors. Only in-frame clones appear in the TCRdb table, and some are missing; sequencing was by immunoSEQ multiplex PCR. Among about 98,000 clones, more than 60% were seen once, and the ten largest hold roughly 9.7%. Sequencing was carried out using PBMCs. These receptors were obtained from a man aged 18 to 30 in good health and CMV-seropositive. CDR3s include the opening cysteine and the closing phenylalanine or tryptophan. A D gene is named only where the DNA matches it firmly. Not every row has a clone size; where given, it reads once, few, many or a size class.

CDR3nt: TGTGCCATCAGGGGTCCCTCACAGGGGCCCGGGGAGCTGTTTTTT; CDR3aa: CAIRGPSQGPGELFF; v_gene: TRBV10-3; d_gene: TRBD1; j_gene: TRBJ2-2; abundance: NA
CDR3nt: TGTGCCAGCAGTGAAGAAGCGGGGGGCTCCGGTTACGAGCAGTACTTC; CDR3aa: CASSEEAGGSGYEQYF; v_gene: TRBV25-1; d_gene: TRBD2; j_gene: TRBJ2-7; abundance: NA
CDR3nt: TGCGCCAGCAGCTTATCAGGGATTTTACCTGGGGCCAACGTCCTGACTTTC; CDR3aa: CASSLSGILPGANVLTF; v_gene: TRBV5-1; d_gene: NA; j_gene: TRBJ2-6; abundance: NA
CDR3nt: TGTGCCAGCAGTTACGGGGACAGGCAATACAATGAGCAGTTCTTC; CDR3aa: CASSYGDRQYNEQFF; v_gene: TRBV6-5; d_gene: TRBD1; j_gene: TRBJ2-1; abundance: NA
CDR3nt: TGTGCCAGCAGAACAGCGGACCGGAGCACAGATACGCAGTATTTT; CDR3aa: CASRTADRSTDTQYF; v_gene: TRBV28; d_gene: NA; j_gene: TRBJ2-3; abundance: NA
CDR3nt: TGTGCCAGTAGTATAAGGACAGGGGCATGGGATTCACCCCTCCACTTT; CDR3aa: CASSIRTGAWDSPLHF; v_gene: TRBV19; d_gene: TRBD1; j_gene: TRBJ1-6; abundance: NA
CDR3nt: TGTGCCAGCAGTGGGGGGCGGGAAGCTTTCTTT; CDR3aa: CASSGGREAFF; v_gene: TRBV2; d_gene: NA; j_gene: TRBJ1-1; abundance: NA
CDR3nt: TGTGCCAGCAGCACCCCTAGACTAGAACAAGAGACCCAGTACTTC; CDR3aa: CASSTPRLEQETQYF; v_gene: TRBV7-9; d_gene: NA; j_gene: TRBJ2-5; abundance: few
CDR3nt: TGTGCCACCAGCAGCTTCGGACAGGCGGCCCCATACGAGCAGTACTTC; CDR3aa: CATSSFGQAAPYEQYF; v_gene: TRBV15; d_gene: TRBD1; j_gene: TRBJ2-7; abundance: once
CDR3nt: TGTGCCAGCAGCTTTACCGGGACAGGGTTGCGAGGAGCTTTCTTT; CDR3aa: CASSFTGTGLRGAFF; v_gene: TRBV7-9; d_gene: TRBD1; j_gene: TRBJ1-1; abundance: NA
CDR3nt: TGCGCCAGCAGCCAAGTAGGGGCTCTCACTGAAGCTTTCTTT; CDR3aa: CASSQVGALTEAFF; v_gene: TRBV4-1; d_gene: NA; j_gene: TRBJ1-1; abundance: NA
CDR3nt: TGCGCCAGCAGCCAGCTGACAGGGGGGACCTACGAGCAGTACTTC; CDR3aa: CASSQLTGGTYEQYF; v_gene: TRBV4-1; d_gene: TRBD1; j_gene: TRBJ2-7; abundance: NA
CDR3nt: TGTGCCAGCAGCTCTAGCCTTTGGACAGGGGGTCCACACAATGAGCAGTTCTTC; CDR3aa: CASSSSLWTGGPHNEQFF; v_gene: TRBV7-9; d_gene: TRBD1; j_gene: TRBJ2-1; abundance: NA
CDR3nt: TGTGCCTGGAGGGCCGGACAGGGAGATAATGAGCAGTTCTTC; CDR3aa: CAWRAGQGDNEQFF; v_gene: TRBV30; d_gene: TRBD1; j_gene: TRBJ2-1; abundance: NA
CDR3nt: TGCAGCGTTCGACGGACGTCGGGACAGGGGAGGACTGAAGCTTTCTTT; CDR3aa: CSVRRTSGQGRTEAFF; v_gene: TRBV29-1; d_gene: TRBD1; j_gene: TRBJ1-1; abundance: NA
CDR3nt: TGTGCCAGCAGCTTATTTGGCGAGACCCAGTACTTC; CDR3aa: CASSLFGETQYF; v_gene: TRBV11-2; d_gene: NA; j_gene: TRBJ2-5; abundance: few
CDR3nt: TGTGCCAGCAGCTCCGGGACAGGGGTCTCACCCCTCCACTTT; CDR3aa: CASSSGTGVSPLHF; v_gene: TRBV28; d_gene: TRBD1; j_gene: TRBJ1-6; abundance: NA
CDR3nt: TGTGCCAGCAGCTTAACAACAGGGGGCGGCTCTGGAAACACCATATATTTT; CDR3aa: CASSLTTGGGSGNTIYF; v_gene: TRBV7-2; d_gene: TRBD1; j_gene: TRBJ1-3; abundance: NA
CDR3nt: TGCGCCAGCAGCTCCGCTCCAGGGATCTATGGCTACACCTTC; CDR3aa: CASSSAPGIYGYTF; v_gene: TRBV5-1; d_gene: NA; j_gene: TRBJ1-2; abundance: NA
CDR3nt: TGTGCCAGCAGCCAAGATTTTGGCCGACAGGGTGACACTGAAGCTTTCTTT; CDR3aa: CASSQDFGRQGDTEAFF; v_gene: TRBV4-2; d_gene: TRBD1; j_gene: TRBJ1-1; abundance: NA
CDR3nt: TGTGCCAGCAGCCAAGATTATGATAATTCACCCCTCCACTTT; CDR3aa: CASSQDYDNSPLHF; v_gene: TRBV14; d_gene: NA; j_gene: TRBJ1-6; abundance: NA
CDR3nt: TGTGCCAGCAGCGGCCCAGGGGTCACAGAGACCCAGTACTTC; CDR3aa: CASSGPGVTETQYF; v_gene: TRBV7-9; d_gene: NA; j_gene: TRBJ2-5; abundance: few
CDR3nt: TGTGCCAGCTCGATGGGACAGGGCTACGAGCAGTACTTC; CDR3aa: CASSMGQGYEQYF; v_gene: TRBV18; d_gene: TRBD1; j_gene: TRBJ2-7; abundance: NA
CDR3nt: TGTGCCAGCAGCATTCCCGGGACAGGGAGTGAAAAACTGTTTTTT; CDR3aa: CASSIPGTGSEKLFF; v_gene: TRBV28; d_gene: TRBD1; j_gene: TRBJ1-4; abundance: NA
CDR3nt: TGTGCCAGCAGCTACGGGACAGAACAAGAGACCCAGTACTTC; CDR3aa: CASSYGTEQETQYF; v_gene: TRBV5-6; d_gene: TRBD1; j_gene: TRBJ2-5; abundance: NA
CDR3nt: TGCAGCGTCGCCGGGACTGCAAACACCGGGGAGCTGTTTTTT; CDR3aa: CSVAGTANTGELFF; v_gene: TRBV29-1; d_gene: NA; j_gene: TRBJ2-2; abundance: NA
CDR3nt: TGCGCCAGCAGCGGGGCACCGAGCAACTATGGCTACACCTTC; CDR3aa: CASSGAPSNYGYTF; v_gene: TRBV5-1; d_gene: NA; j_gene: TRBJ1-2; abundance: NA
CDR3nt: TGCGCCAGCAGCTTGGATACGGGGGGTGGCTACAATGAGCAGTTCTTC; CDR3aa: CASSLDTGGGYNEQFF; v_gene: TRBV5-1; d_gene: TRBD2; j_gene: TRBJ2-1; abundance: NA
CDR3nt: TGTGCCAGCAGCTCCGGGACAGGGGGCGATGGCTACACCTTC; CDR3aa: CASSSGTGGDGYTF; v_gene: TRBV28; d_gene: TRBD1; j_gene: TRBJ1-2; abundance: few
CDR3nt: TGTGCCAGCAGTCTTAAGAGGGGACAGGGGGCAAGGACCGGGGAGCTGTTTTTT; CDR3aa: CASSLKRGQGARTGELFF; v_gene: TRBV2; d_gene: TRBD1; j_gene: TRBJ2-2; abundance: NA
CDR3nt: TGCGCCAGCAGCTTGCAGGATCCTAATGAAAAACTGTTTTTT; CDR3aa: CASSLQDPNEKLFF; v_gene: TRBV5-1; d_gene: NA; j_gene: TRBJ1-4; abundance: once
CDR3nt: TGTGCCAGCAGTTACGCCCCACAGGGTCGCTATGGCTACACCTTC; CDR3aa: CASSYAPQGRYGYTF; v_gene: TRBV6-5; d_gene: NA; j_gene: TRBJ1-2; abundance: NA
CDR3nt: TGCGCCAGCAGCTTGGAGGCAGGGGGCGCATTAGATACGCAGTATTTT; CDR3aa: CASSLEAGGALDTQYF; v_gene: TRBV5-1; d_gene: TRBD1; j_gene: TRBJ2-3; abundance: NA